The entry below describes one T cell receptor beta chain. Amplification targeted the TCR beta CDR3 regions, with RNA transcripts as the source material. RT-PCR in the first round used HTBI primers; a second-round multiplex PCR followed. Each CDR3 protein gets one entry after TCRdb re-called the multiplex PCR reads with MiXCR. The profile shows about 620,000 distinct CDR3 sequences, 22% of them singletons. Germline loops: CDR1 SEHNR, CDR2 FQNEAQ (reference sequence). Trimming pared 6 bases from V and 4 bases from J, leaving 15 bases between. The CDR3 runs 14 residues. The data were taken from a study of Graves' ophthalmopathy and Graves' hyperthyroidism.

The J gene is TRBJ2-5, the V gene TRBV7-9; D remains unclear. The sequence came from a woman between 18 and 29 years old with stable Graves' hyperthyroidism. Some clones in this sample may be carry-over from other donors' samples. The sequenced sample consisted of peripheral blood. CDR3 loop: CASSHDNSGETQYF. CDR3 sequence (DNA): TGTGCCAGCAGTCACGACAACTCCGGAGAGACCCAGTACTTC.